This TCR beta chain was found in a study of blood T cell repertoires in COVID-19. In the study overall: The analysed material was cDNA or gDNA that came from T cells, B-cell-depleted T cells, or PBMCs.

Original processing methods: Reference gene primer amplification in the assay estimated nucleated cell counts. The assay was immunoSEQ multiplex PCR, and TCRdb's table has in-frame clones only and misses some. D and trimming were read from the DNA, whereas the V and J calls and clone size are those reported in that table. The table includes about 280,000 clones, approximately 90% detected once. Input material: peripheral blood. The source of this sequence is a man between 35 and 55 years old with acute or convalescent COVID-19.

The CDR3 here is CSTDSRKNTEAFF. The CDR3 nucleotides are TGCAGCACGGACAGCAGAAAGAACACTGAAGCTTTCTTT. V gene TRBV29-1 combines with J gene TRBJ1-1; maybe TRBD1 (6 bases). CDR1 and CDR2 (germline): SQVTM, ANQGSEA. The CDR3 is 13 residues long. Trimming pared 8 bases from V and 1 base from J, leaving 14 bases between.